A single T cell receptor (beta chain) is shown here with its context. The read terminates 3 residues before the CDR3 end, so the remaining end is supplied by the germline J gene. The table came from immunoSEQ multiplex PCR; TCRdb's copy has only in-frame clones and leaves some out. Its listing shows 20,000 or so clones. The CDR3 contains 13 residues. V was pared by 5 bases and J by 6 bases, with 10 bases between. The germline CDR1 and CDR2 sequences are KGHDR and SFDVKD. This entry comes from a study of T cells in women clearing cervical HPV infection. Looking at the study overall: Case blood was drawn when the lesion was first found; control blood after infection became undetectable.

Sequencing input: blood buffy coat. J is TRBJ2-1 and V is TRBV24-1; D is ambiguous. This clonotype was obtained from a woman between 18 and 70 years old with a cervical HPV16 infection that either progressed to CIN3+ or cleared (not recorded which). Partial CDR3 DNA: TGTGCCACCAGTGGCTCGAACACCAATGAG. It specifies CATSGSNTNE. The whole CDR3 sequence reads CATSGSNTNEQFF.